A selection of T cell receptor beta chains follows, all from one sample in a study of regulatory and conventional T cells in RAG deficiency. Profiled with immunoSEQ multiplex PCR; TCRdb holds only in-frame clones, not every one. Of about 12,000 clones in the sample, approximately 93% were seen once. These data were also reused for a study on regulatory T cells.

The sample consisted of CD4+ effector T cells sorted from blood. Every receptor here comes from a human donor in good health. CDR3s include the opening cysteine and the closing phenylalanine or tryptophan. A D gene is named only where the DNA matches it firmly. Clone size appears in some rows only: once, few, many, or a class for an expanded clone.

>13|TRBD1|TRBJ1-5|NA|TRBV30
CAWSQGVDQPQHF
TGTGCCTGGAGTCAGGGGGTCGATCAGCCCCAGCATTTT
>14|NA|TRBJ2-5|NA|TRBV2
CASSGSGNRATQYF
TGTGCCAGCAGTGGGTCCGGGAACAGGGCGACCCAGTACTTC
>13|NA|TRBJ2-5|NA|TRBV18
CASSPILQETQYF
TGTGCCAGCTCACCCATACTTCAAGAGACCCAGTACTTC
>13|NA|TRBJ2-3|NA|TRBV29-1
CSVQMRPSDTQYF
TGCAGCGTTCAGATGAGACCTTCAGATACGCAGTATTTT
>15|TRBD1|TRBJ1-3|NA|TRBV5-5
CASSQGTGAGNTIYF
TGTGCCAGCAGCCAAGGGACAGGTGCTGGAAACACCATATATTTT
>15|NA|TRBJ1-2|once|TRBV4-1
CASSQAGTRGLGYTF
TGCGCCAGCAGCCAGGCCGGGACTCGAGGGTTGGGCTACACCTTC
>12|NA|TRBJ1-2|once|TRBV27
CASRTINGGYTF
TGTGCCAGCAGAACCATAAATGGGGGCTACACCTTC
>17|NA|TRBJ1-1|NA|TRBV5-4
CASSLARAAGGNTEAFF
TGTGCCAGCAGCTTGGCGCGGGCGGCGGGGGGGAACACTGAAGCTTTCTTT
>15|NA|TRBJ2-2|NA|TRBV30
CAWSMGTGNTGELFF
TGTGCCTGGAGTATGGGGACGGGGAACACCGGGGAGCTGTTTTTT
>15|TRBD2|TRBJ2-2|NA|TRBV30
CAWSPGLVSTGELFF
TGTGCCTGGAGTCCGGGACTAGTTTCTACCGGGGAGCTGTTTTTT
>14|TRBD1|TRBJ2-5|once|TRBV7-9
CASSSGTGAETQYF
TGTGCCAGCAGCTCCGGGACAGGGGCGGAGACCCAGTACTTC
>12|TRBD1|TRBJ2-3|NA|TRBV2
CASNQGADTQYF
TGTGCCAGCAATCAGGGGGCAGATACGCAGTATTTT
>13|NA|TRBJ1-4|NA|TRBV30
CAWSRQGIEKLFF
TGTGCCTGGAGTCGTCAGGGAATTGAAAAACTGTTTTTT
>17|TRBD1|TRBJ1-1|NA|TRBV5-1
CASSSTLTGGRHTEAFF
TGCGCCAGCAGCTCTACCTTGACAGGGGGTCGACACACTGAAGCTTTCTTT
>15|NA|TRBJ1-4|NA|TRBV27
CASSFGRTTNEKLFF
TGTGCCAGCAGTTTTGGCAGAACAACTAATGAAAAACTGTTTTTT
>15|NA|TRBJ1-6|NA|TRBV5-1
CASSLDTGYNSPLHF
TGCGCCAGCAGCTTAGATACGGGGTACAATTCACCCCTCCACTTT
>18|TRBD2|TRBJ2-1|once|TRBV9
CASSVASGGALGDNEQFF
TGTGCCAGCAGCGTAGCTAGCGGGGGGGCCCTGGGGGACAATGAGCAGTTCTTC
>15|NA|TRBJ1-5|NA|TRBV7-2
CASSFIQGRGQPQHF
TGTGCCAGCAGCTTTATCCAGGGGCGCGGGCAGCCCCAGCATTTT
>16|TRBD1|TRBJ2-2|NA|TRBV28
CASSLLQGLGPGELFF
TGTGCCAGCAGTTTATTACAGGGGTTGGGTCCCGGGGAGCTGTTTTTT
>13|NA|TRBJ1-1|once|TRBV27
CASSRHDNTEAFF
TGTGCCAGCAGTAGACACGACAACACTGAAGCTTTCTTT
>14|NA|TRBJ1-1|once|TRBV30
CASQGLRVNTEAFF
TGTGCCTCGCAGGGGTTACGGGTGAACACTGAAGCTTTCTTT
>14|NA|TRBJ2-1|NA|TRBV19
CASSILPRGNEQFF
TGTGCCAGTAGTATACTTCCGAGGGGTAATGAGCAGTTCTTC
>15|NA|TRBJ2-1|NA|TRBV7-2
CASSHDLDRYNEQFF
TGTGCCAGCAGCCATGATCTGGACCGTTACAATGAGCAGTTCTTC
>14|TRBD1|TRBJ1-2|NA|TRBV25-1
CASRGTGRGHGYTF
TGTGCCAGCAGAGGGACAGGGAGAGGTCATGGCTACACCTTC
>16|NA|TRBJ1-1|NA|TRBV6-5
CASSYSNGLLNTEAFF
TGTGCCAGCAGTTACTCGAACGGGTTACTGAACACTGAAGCTTTCTTT
>15|TRBD1|TRBJ1-1|NA|TRBV6-5
CASSYQGAENTEAFF
TGTGCCAGCAGTTATCAGGGGGCGGAAAACACTGAAGCTTTCTTT
>16|NA|TRBJ2-7|NA|TRBV4-3
CASSQVLAASSYEQYF
TGCGCCAGCAGCCAAGTTTTGGCTGCCAGCTCCTACGAGCAGTACTTC
>17|TRBD2|TRBJ2-1|NA|TRBV4-1
CASSQETGTSSYNEQFF
TGCGCCAGCAGCCAAGAAACCGGGACTAGCTCCTACAATGAGCAGTTCTTC
>14|NA|TRBJ2-7|NA|TRBV30
CAWNVRPGSYEQYF
TGTGCCTGGAATGTACGTCCAGGCTCCTACGAGCAGTACTTC
>14|NA|TRBJ1-2|NA|TRBV5-6
CASSGQGEFYGYTF
TGTGCCAGCAGCGGCCAGGGCGAGTTCTATGGCTACACCTTC
>15|TRBD1|TRBJ1-1|NA|TRBV19
CASSTTGTANTEAFF
TGTGCCAGTAGTACAACCGGGACAGCCAACACTGAAGCTTTCTTT
>15|NA|TRBJ1-5|NA|TRBV19
CASSEYGRPNQPQHF
TGTGCCAGTAGTGAGTACGGCCGACCCAATCAGCCCCAGCATTTT
>14|NA|TRBJ2-3|NA|TRBV6-5
CASRPTLGTDTQYF
TGTGCCAGCCGGCCTACCTTGGGCACAGATACGCAGTATTTT
>15|NA|TRBJ1-5|once|TRBV28
CASSNSGGRGQPQHF
TGTGCCAGCAGTAACTCGGGGGGGCGAGGTCAGCCCCAGCATTTT
>15|TRBD1|TRBJ2-2|NA|TRBV5-1
CASSLRTGGTGELFF
TGCGCCAGCAGCCTGAGGACAGGTGGCACCGGGGAGCTGTTTTTT
>13|NA|TRBJ1-3|NA|TRBV4-1
CASSPDSWYTIYF
TGCGCCAGCAGCCCCGACTCCTGGTACACCATATATTTT
>14|TRBD1|TRBJ2-2|NA|TRBV5-1
CASTGQGATGELFF
TGCGCCAGCACGGGACAGGGGGCCACCGGGGAGCTGTTTTTT